This TCR beta chain was sequenced in a study of beta chain features in type 1 diabetes. Study as a whole: All samples combined gave 107,917,701 sorted cells for examination.

The V end lost 0 bases, the J end lost 6 bases, and 9 bases lay between the germline ends. Germline values: CDR1 LNHNV, CDR2 YYDKDF (reference sequence). CDR3 length: 15 amino acids. Sorted populations all had greater than 98% purity. Expressed TCRB transcripts were sequenced after all isolated RNA was converted to cDNA. Method: immunoSEQ multiplex PCR; TCRdb's copy keeps in-frame clones and lacks some. The data show 200,000 to 250,000 clones, over 8.5% seen once. The clonotype comes from a woman between 18 and 30 years old in good health. This sequence joins TRBV15 and TRBJ1-6; D remains unclear. Source material: naive CD4+ T cells from blood. CDR3 DNA: TGTGCCACCAGCAGAGATATCGTCAGTAATTCACCCCTCCACTTT. It translates to CATSRDIVSNSPLHF.